This T cell receptor (beta chain) was found in a study of cytotoxic CD8 clonotypes in ibrutinib-treated CLL (dated by TCRdb to the early 2020s). Background for the entire study: The cohort had over ten relapsed/refractory and roughly 14 treatment-naive patients; 17 were IGHV unmutated. Responses were partial in around 24 patients and complete in 2; after median about 5.5 years follow-up, about 14 stayed in remission and roughly twelve progressed. Response samples were taken after a median of 12 months on treatment, ranging from roughly 6 to 36 months. An average of roughly 250,000 productive templates and 80,000 to 95,000 productive rearrangements was obtained per sample. Longitudinal samples were available for about 30% of the roughly 86 trial participants. Cryopreserved peripheral blood mononuclear cells were collected at three points: before therapy, at response, and at either sustained remission or disease progression. Patients were still on ibrutinib when every remission and progressive disease sample was collected. What the authors observed across the whole study: Public clonotypes were found to be uncommon and were observed to contract or remain stable during treatment; the increase in clonality was shown to reflect expansion of private clonotypes at ibrutinib response. At ibrutinib response clonality went up, during sustained remission it held steady, and at progression it dropped back toward baseline. Baseline clonality exceeded that of age-matched healthy donors and correlated strongly with circulating CD8+ T-cell counts. Lymph node repertoires were not examined, and the timing of sampling was not matched between patients in sustained remission and those whose disease progressed.

Each clonotype received, on average, roughly 9.6x coverage in deep resolution sequencing performed on a MiSeq, where the target depth lay between 1 in 1 million and 1 in 200,000 T cells. TCR beta libraries were generated with the immunoSEQ hsTCRB Kit. In the paper's pipeline: ImmunoSEQ Data Assistant and ImmunoSEQ Analyzer were used for data analysis, and V, D and J genes were assigned according to IMGT definitions. Clonality, which ranges from 0 to 1, was calculated as one minus the normalized Shannon entropy of productive rearrangement frequencies. Public clonotype analysis was restricted to overrepresented clonotypes comprising at least 0.05% of each patient's repertoire. Some 13 repertoires from age-matched healthy donors, obtained from immuneACCESS, served as clonality controls. TCRdb carries this immuneACCESS record with in-frame sequences only. Its versions omit some clonotypes, under half of them owing to an unresolved V gene in the studies checked, with the rest unexplained. From that table come the V and J calls and clone size; the DNA was used to work out D and trimming. The sample table contains about 150,000 clones; only one count was recorded for approximately 80% of them. The ten top clones hold approximately 5.1% of the sample.

At the junction V is shortened by 0 bases and J by 4 bases, with 11 bases in between. The CDR3 runs 14 amino acids, cysteine and phenylalanine included. Solely the CDR3 DNA is kept, with 42 bases framed from the first base. The germline V gene gives CDR1 as SGHDT and CDR2 as YYEEEE. Taken with the paper, the label for time point translates to: approximately 25 months on ibrutinib. For TCR beta library preparation, about 2 micrograms of genomic DNA were isolated from cryopreserved PBMCs. High-throughput TCR beta sequencing was performed on longitudinal blood samples from CLL patients receiving ibrutinib monotherapy. The patients took part in an open-label, single-center phase 2 trial of ibrutinib monotherapy. As to this clone: Its cognate antigen has yet to be identified. Base qualities are not recorded, but no much larger clone differs from it by a single base.

This specimen was PBMCs, taken after 24 months of ibrutinib treatment. Rearrangement joined TRBV5-6 to TRBJ2-7; TRBD1 could be the D gene, as 6 bases match. This TCR was sampled from a human donor with chronic lymphocytic leukemia. The base sequence is TGTGCCAGCAGCTTGGTAGGGCAGGGGTACGAGCAGTACTTC. Its protein is CASSLVGQGYEQYF.